These T cell receptor beta chains were read from a single sample in a study of T cells after yellow fever vaccination. TCRdb re-analysed the 5' RACE reads in MiXCR, keeping a single row per CDR3 protein. The sample comprises around 610,000 distinct CDR3 sequences, about 14% of which are singletons, and more than 12% rests with the top ten. Sequencing was performed on PBMCs, taken on the day of the yellow fever booster vaccination. These receptors were collected from a man in his thirties or forties who received the YFV17D yellow fever vaccine. Each CDR3 is given with its conserved first and last residue. Each record gives: V gene, D gene, J gene, clone size, CDR3 protein, CDR3 DNA. D genes are given only for firm matches. Where a row states a size, it is once, few, many or the class of an expanded clone; other rows omit it.

TRBV15,TRBD2,TRBJ2-3,many,CATSREGLAGTDTQYF,TGTGCCACCAGCAGAGAGGGACTAGCGGGCACAGATACGCAGTATTTT
TRBV20-1,.,TRBJ2-7,many,CSASRPGTILYEQYF,TGCAGTGCTAGCCGCCCGGGAACCATACTCTACGAGCAGTACTTC
TRBV15,TRBD1,TRBJ1-4,.,CATSRNALTGAEKLFF,TGTGCCACCAGCAGAAACGCCCTGACAGGGGCTGAAAAACTGTTTTTT
TRBV20-1,.,TRBJ1-2,few,CSAGAGRDGYGYTF,TGCAGTGCTGGGGCTGGCCGGGACGGCTATGGCTACACCTTC
TRBV7-2,.,TRBJ1-5,.,CASSSIGGAHQPQHF,TGTGCCAGCAGCTCCATTGGGGGAGCACATCAGCCCCAGCATTTT
TRBV27,TRBD2,TRBJ2-3,.,CASSPGGGPDTQYF,TGTGCCAGCAGCCCGGGGGGGGGCCCTGATACGCAGTATTTT
TRBV6-1,TRBD2,TRBJ2-1,.,CASSRPAGAGEQFF,TGTGCCAGCAGCCGACCAGCGGGAGCTGGTGAGCAGTTCTTC
TRBV6-2/TRBV6-3,.,TRBJ2-1,few,CASRKFSGVAYNEQFF,TGTGCCAGCAGAAAATTTAGCGGAGTCGCCTACAATGAGCAGTTCTTC
TRBV9,.,TRBJ2-1,.,CASSVEYDNEQFF,TGTGCCAGCAGCGTAGAATATGACAATGAGCAGTTCTTC
TRBV20-1,.,TRBJ2-1,.,CSATLDSQSYNEQFF,TGCAGTGCTACCCTCGACAGCCAGTCCTACAATGAGCAGTTCTTC
TRBV7-9,.,TRBJ2-7,.,CASSTAGTPYEQYF,TGTGCCAGCAGCACCGCAGGTACTCCCTACGAGCAGTACTTC
TRBV5-1,.,TRBJ2-5,few,CASSPGRPQETQYF,TGCGCCAGCAGCCCCGGGCGTCCCCAAGAGACCCAGTACTTC
TRBV29-1,TRBD1,TRBJ1-6,few,CSLRTGPDSPLHF,TGCAGCTTAAGGACAGGGCCGGATTCACCCCTCCACTTT
TRBV7-2,.,TRBJ2-7,.,CASSRRVAYEQYF,TGTGCCAGCAGCCGCAGGGTAGCCTACGAGCAGTACTTC
TRBV5-4,.,TRBJ2-7,.,CASSLGWTDPTFDSGEKYEQYF,TGTGCCAGCAGCTTGGGCTGGACAGATCCGACTTTTGACTCGGGGGAAAAGTACGAGCAGTACTTC
TRBV20-1,.,TRBJ2-7,.,CSAREYTSSNYEQYF,TGCAGTGCTAGGGAGTATACTAGTTCTAACTACGAGCAGTACTTC
TRBV28,.,TRBJ2-7,.,CAMSPGANAEQYF,TGTGCCATGTCTCCGGGAGCAAATGCCGAGCAGTACTTC
TRBV20-1,TRBD2,TRBJ2-7,.,CSARGVAGNRYEQYF,TGCAGTGCTAGAGGCGTAGCGGGAAATCGGTACGAGCAGTACTTC
TRBV4-2,.,TRBJ2-1,.,CASSQRGPDHNEQFF,TGTGCCAGCAGCCAAAGGGGCCCAGACCACAATGAGCAGTTCTTC
TRBV5-4,TRBD2,TRBJ2-2,few,CASSSRSGGNTGELFF,TGTGCCAGCAGCTCCCGGAGCGGGGGGAACACCGGGGAGCTGTTTTTT
TRBV5-1,.,TRBJ1-1,.,CASSLVWARDTEAFF,TGCGCCAGCAGCTTGGTATGGGCGAGGGACACTGAAGCTTTCTTT
TRBV15,TRBD2,TRBJ2-5,.,CATSRGPGTSGLAPRKETQYF,TGTGCCACCAGCAGGGGTCCCGGGACTAGCGGGCTAGCTCCCAGAAAAGAGACCCAGTACTTC
TRBV7-2,.,TRBJ2-2,few,CASSLIGLTNTGELFF,TGTGCCAGCAGCTTAATAGGACTTACGAACACCGGGGAGCTGTTTTTT
TRBV2,.,TRBJ2-7,.,CASSEVGTGAYEQYF,TGTGCCAGCAGTGAAGTCGGTACAGGTGCCTACGAGCAGTACTTC
TRBV6-1,.,TRBJ2-7,few,CASYPGGLTPYEQYF,TGTGCCAGCTACCCTGGCGGGCTTACGCCCTACGAGCAGTACTTC
TRBV18,.,TRBJ2-1,few,CASSRNRPVDEQFF,TGTGCCAGCTCCCGCAACAGGCCAGTGGATGAGCAGTTCTTC
TRBV2,.,TRBJ2-7,.,CASVRPKGGNSYEQYF,TGTGCCAGCGTCCGACCGAAGGGGGGAAACTCCTACGAGCAGTACTTC
TRBV6-2/TRBV6-3,.,TRBJ1-5,.,CASTPLHTGNQPQHF,TGTGCCAGCACCCCACTCCACACCGGCAATCAGCCCCAGCATTTT
TRBV20-1,.,TRBJ2-3,few,CSVTRGPSTDTQYF,TGCAGTGTTACGAGGGGCCCCAGCACAGATACGCAGTATTTT
TRBV11-2,TRBD2,TRBJ2-3,.,CASSLSGRAYDTQYF,TGTGCCAGCAGCTTAAGCGGGAGGGCCTACGATACGCAGTATTTT
TRBV6-2/TRBV6-3,.,TRBJ2-5,few,CASSYGVDLKTQYF,TGTGCCAGCAGTTACGGGGTAGACTTGAAGACCCAGTACTTC
TRBV11-2,.,TRBJ1-1,few,CASSHPGISSEAFF,TGTGCCAGCAGCCATCCTGGTATTTCCAGTGAAGCTTTCTTT
TRBV10-3,TRBD2,TRBJ2-2,.,CAISEGLGDTGELFF,TGTGCCATCAGTGAGGGACTAGGTGACACCGGGGAGCTGTTTTTT
TRBV7-2,.,TRBJ2-5,.,CASSAEGWGIGETQYF,TGTGCCAGCAGCGCAGAGGGATGGGGAATCGGAGAGACCCAGTACTTC
TRBV6-1,.,TRBJ1-2,.,CASSPSRRGRYGYTF,TGTGCCAGCAGCCCTTCCCGAAGGGGGAGGTATGGCTACACCTTC
TRBV7-6,TRBD1,TRBJ2-5,few,CASSARQPGQGKGQTQYF,TGTGCCAGCAGCGCACGCCAACCGGGACAGGGTAAAGGTCAAACCCAGTACTTC
TRBV5-6,TRBD1,TRBJ1-5,few,CASSWYDRGSNQPQHF,TGTGCCAGCAGCTGGTATGACAGGGGCAGCAATCAGCCCCAGCATTTT
TRBV20-1,TRBD1,TRBJ2-5,.,CSAYDREETQYF,TGCAGTGCATACGACAGGGAAGAGACCCAGTACTTC
TRBV28,.,TRBJ2-7,.,CASSLQLKAYEQYF,TGTGCCAGCAGTTTACAGTTAAAAGCCTACGAGCAGTACTTC
TRBV30,.,TRBJ2-1,few,CAWNPRDNEQFF,TGTGCCTGGAATCCCAGGGACAATGAGCAGTTCTTC
TRBV6-1,TRBD2,TRBJ2-2,many,CASRTSGLGTGELFF,TGTGCCAGCAGAACTAGCGGGCTCGGCACCGGGGAGCTGTTTTTT
TRBV5-6,.,TRBJ1-5,.,CASSFAGLGAQPQHF,TGTGCCAGCAGCTTCGCCGGTCTTGGGGCTCAGCCCCAGCATTTT
TRBV5-1,TRBD2,TRBJ2-1,.,CASSLEASGTAVYNEQFF,TGCGCCAGCAGCTTGGAAGCTAGCGGGACCGCTGTCTACAATGAGCAGTTCTTC
TRBV20-1,TRBD2,TRBJ2-3,.,CSANLAGTDTQYF,TGCAGTGCCAACCTAGCGGGTACAGATACGCAGTATTTT
TRBV5-4,.,TRBJ2-5,.,CASSLAPKDETQYF,TGTGCCAGCAGCTTGGCCCCAAAGGACGAGACCCAGTACTTC
TRBV7-7,TRBD2,TRBJ2-5,.,CASTSGALETQYF,TGTGCTAGTACTAGCGGGGCCCTCGAGACCCAGTACTTC
TRBV5-1,TRBD2,TRBJ2-3,.,CASSPATLADSTDTQYF,TGCGCCAGCAGCCCCGCAACACTAGCGGACAGCACAGATACGCAGTATTTT
TRBV20-1,TRBD2,TRBJ2-2,few,CSAWGLGNTGELFF,TGCAGTGCGTGGGGACTAGGCAACACCGGGGAGCTGTTTTTT
TRBV29-1,.,TRBJ2-3,few,CSVESLASTDTQYF,TGCAGCGTTGAATCCCTAGCGTCCACAGATACGCAGTATTTT
TRBV27,TRBD1,TRBJ1-1,few,CASSRQGSHTEAFF,TGTGCCAGCAGTCGACAGGGCTCTCACACTGAAGCTTTCTTT
TRBV27,TRBD2,TRBJ2-5,.,CASSPTLAGVETQYF,TGTGCCAGCAGTCCCACCCTAGCGGGAGTGGAGACCCAGTACTTC
TRBV5-5,TRBD2,TRBJ2-1,few,CASRSGSGVYNEQFF,TGTGCCAGCAGATCGGGTAGCGGGGTCTACAATGAGCAGTTCTTC
TRBV15,.,TRBJ2-4,few,CATSRDPGSGTKNIQYF,TGTGCCACCAGCAGAGATCCCGGGAGTGGAACCAAAAACATTCAGTACTTC
TRBV20-1,.,TRBJ2-5,few,CSAALVRGSGSQYF,TGCAGTGCAGCACTCGTCAGGGGAAGTGGGTCCCAGTACTTC
TRBV5-6,.,TRBJ2-2,.,CASSPGPPNTGELFF,TGTGCCAGCAGCCCGGGCCCTCCGAACACCGGGGAGCTGTTTTTT
TRBV5-6,.,TRBJ2-5,.,CASSFYGTETQYF,TGTGCCAGCAGCTTCTATGGTACAGAGACCCAGTACTTC